One sample yielded the 30 T cell receptor beta chains listed below, sequenced in a study of blood T cell repertoires in COVID-19. TCRdb keeps only in-frame clones here, not all; method: immunoSEQ multiplex PCR. The sample lists roughly 130,000 clones, about 80% occurring once. The source material was peripheral blood. The receptors stem from a woman aged 55-70 years with acute or convalescent COVID-19.

The V call is TRBV7-2, the J call TRBJ1-2; perhaps TRBD1 as D (6 bases). From germline, CDR1 is SGHTA and CDR2 FQGNSA. Trimming left V 5 bases short and J 4 bases short, with 11 bases between. The CDR3 sequence is 13 residues long. The CDR3 spells CASSVGGRYGYTF. In nucleotides, the CDR3 is TGTGCCAGCAGCGTAGGGGGGCGCTATGGCTACACCTTC. Supplemented by reference TRBV7-2 and TRBJ1-2, the full variable domain reads GAGVSQSPSNKVTEKGKDVELRCDPISGHTALYWYRQSLGQGLEFLIYFQGNSAPDKSGLPSDRFSAERTGGSVSTLTIQRTQQEDSAVYLCASSVGGRYGYTFGSGTRLTVV.

V usage is TRBV5-1 and J usage is TRBJ2-1, with 9 bases identical to TRBD2. Per germline, CDR1 SGHRS and CDR2 YFSETQ. J was trimmed by 2 bases and V by 4 bases; bases with no gene match: 4. The CDR3 sequence is 15 residues long. The CDR3 reads CASSAAGGTYNEQFF. In DNA form, the CDR3 reads TGCGCCAGCAGCGCAGCGGGGGGCACCTACAATGAGCAGTTCTTC. The full variable domain, with the rest looked up from reference TRBV5-1 and TRBJ2-1, is KAGVTQTPRYLIKTRGQQVTLSCSPISGHRSVSWYQQTPGQGLQFLFEYFSETQRNKGNFPGRFSGRQFSNSRSEMNVSTLELGDSALYLCASSAAGGTYNEQFFGPGTRLTVL.

This sequence joins TRBV19 and TRBJ1-1; possible D gene TRBD1, 6 bases. The V end lost 3 bases, the J end lost 9 bases, and 14 bases lay between the germline ends. CDR1 is LNHDA and CDR2 is SQIVND in the germline V gene (reference sequence). The CDR3 is 13 amino acids. The CDR3 region has the DNA TGTGCCAGTAGTATGGCCCCAGGGGAGCAAGCTTTCTTT. Translated, it gives CASSMAPGEQAFF. Full variable domain (missing parts from reference TRBV19 and TRBJ1-1): DGGITQSPKYLFRKEGQNVTLSCEQNLNHDAMYWYRQDPGQGLRLIYYSQIVNDFQKGDIAEGYSVSREKKESFPLTVTSAQKNPTAFYLCASSMAPGEQAFFGQGTRLTVV.

The rearrangement uses TRBV19 and TRBJ1-5; 7 positions agree with TRBD1. The length of the CDR3 is 17 residues. The germline V gene encodes CDR1 LNHDA and CDR2 SQIVND (reference sequence). V trimming: 0 bases; J trimming: 3 bases; junction bases outside the gene matches: 8. Here the CDR3 DNA reads TGTGCCAGTAGTATAGAAGGCGGGACAGCTAACAATCAGCCCCAGCATTTT. Amino acids: CASSIEGGTANNQPQHF.

This sequence joins TRBV2 and TRBJ2-7; 9 bases agree with TRBD1. CDR1 and CDR2 (germline): SNHLY, FYNNEI. The CDR3 is made up of 12 amino acids. The V and J ends lost 8 bases and 4 bases, in that order; junction bases with no gene match: 3. The CDR3 loop is CASSDRGYEQYV. The CDR3 DNA sequence: TGTGCCAGCTCGGACAGGGGTTACGAGCAGTACGTC.

The rearrangement links TRBV7-9 to TRBJ1-2; D is unresolved. This CDR3 region has 15 residues. V was clipped by 5 bases and J by 3 bases, with 16 bases between them. The germline V gene has CDR1 SEHNR and CDR2 FQNEAQ (reference sequence). CDR3 in amino acids: CASSPRNDGYYGYTF. As DNA, the CDR3 is TGTGCCAGCAGCCCGCGGAACGACGGGTACTATGGCTACACCTTC.

The chain combines TRBV7-9 with TRBJ2-5; a possible D gene is TRBD1 (6 bases). Trimming stripped 0 bases from V and 2 bases from J, with 10 bases between. The CDR3 runs 15 residues. Germline CDR1 SEHNR, CDR2 FQNEAQ (reference sequence). The CDR3 DNA sequence: TGTGCCAGCAGCTTAGCAACAGGGTGGCAAGAGACCCAGTACTTC. Translating it yields CASSLATGWQETQYF. The whole variable domain, remainder taken from reference TRBV7-9 and TRBJ2-5, is DTGVSQNPRHKITKRGQNVTFRCDPISEHNRLYWYRQTLGQGPEFLTYFQNEAQLEKSRLLSDRFSAERPKGSFSTLEIQRTEQGDSAMYLCASSLATGWQETQYFGPGTRLLVL.

This chain connects TRBV3-1 (or the pseudogene TRBV3-2) to TRBJ1-1; the match to TRBD1 covers 12 bases. Germline V lookup: CDR1 LGHDT, CDR2 YNNKEL (reference sequence). V lost 4 bases, J lost 8 bases, and 8 bases stayed unmatched. CDR3 length: 15 amino acids. The CDR3 here is CASSLRDRGRWEAFF. Written as DNA, the CDR3 is TGTGCCAGCAGCCTTCGGGACAGGGGGCGGTGGGAAGCTTTCTTT.

The chain is built from TRBV6-1 and TRBJ1-2; 10 bases line up with TRBD1. The CDR3 sequence is 18 residues long. V dropped 4 bases and J dropped 2; count of bases not matched to a gene: 13. Germline assignment: CDR1 MNHNS and CDR2 SASEGT. CDR3 DNA: TGTGCCAGCAGTGCGGATGGGACAGGGGAGATTAAGAACTATGGCTACACCTTC. Its translation: CASSADGTGEIKNYGYTF.

The chain recombines TRBV5-4 with TRBJ1-1; D uncertain. Germline V gene sequence: CDR1 SGHNT, CDR2 YYREEE (reference sequence). CDR3 size: 15 residues. Between the trimmed V and J ends, which lost 1 base and 4 bases, there was a span of 14 bases. The CDR3 sequence: CASSLTTTPFTEAFF. As DNA, the CDR3 is TGTGCCAGCAGCTTGACTACTACTCCTTTCACTGAAGCTTTCTTT.

The gene calls are TRBV19 and TRBJ1-5, with D perhaps matching TRBD1 (6 bases). CDR1 is LNHDA, CDR2 SQIVND, per germline (reference sequence). Between the trimmed V and J ends, which lost 0 bases and 6 bases, there was a span of 15 bases. CDR3 length equals 16 residues. The CDR3, as DNA: TGTGCCAGTAGTATAGACCCTGGAAGGGGGACTCAGCCCCAGCATTTT. This sequence encodes CASSIDPGRGTQPQHF.

The chain joins TRBV20-1 to TRBJ1-1; TRBD1 is a possible D gene (6 bases). Germline V gene lookup returns CDR1 DFQATT and CDR2 SNEGSKA (reference sequence). V was trimmed by 7 bases and J by 4 bases, leaving 10 bases between them. This CDR3 comprises 11 residues. CDR3 residues: CSVPRGTEAFF. DNA of the CDR3: TGCAGTGTTCCCAGGGGCACTGAAGCTTTCTTT.

The chain joins TRBV18 to TRBJ2-7, with D perhaps matching TRBD1 (5 bases). Trimming took 3 bases from V and 5 from J, leaving 14 bases between them. Germline V lookup: CDR1 KGHSH, CDR2 LQKENI. CDR3 length: 14 amino acids. The CDR3 reads CASSPVRVGNEQYF. The CDR3 nucleotides read TGTGCCAGCTCACCGGTCAGGGTGGGAAACGAGCAGTACTTC.

This sequence joins TRBV10-3 and TRBJ1-6, with TRBD1 matching over 10 bases. Per germline, CDR1 ENHRY and CDR2 SYGVKD. Losses at the gene ends were 3 bases for V and 5 bases for J; bases not matched to a gene: 4. The CDR3 consists of 16 residues. CDR3 in amino acids: CAISDNDRGHNSPLHF. The CDR3 nucleotides read TGTGCCATCAGTGATAACGACAGGGGGCATAATTCACCCCTCCACTTT.

This chain uses TRBV6-5 with TRBJ1-2; D not certain. The CDR3 has 16 amino acids. CDR1 is MNHEY, CDR2 SVGAGI, per germline. Trimming took off 3 bases at V and 4 bases at J, with 18 bases between the two ends. CDR3 loop: CASSYNKGGSGYGYTF. The CDR3 coding sequence is TGTGCCAGCAGTTATAATAAGGGAGGGTCCGGCTATGGCTACACCTTC.

Written as DNA, the CDR3 is TGTGCCAGCACTGCTGGCCGGGTGGAGGCCCAGTACTTC. This codes for CASTAGRVEAQYF. The chain carries TRBV13 and TRBJ2-5, with a possible D match to TRBD2 (5 bases). Germline values: CDR1 PRHDT, CDR2 FYEKMQ (reference sequence). This CDR3 has 13 amino acids. The V end lost 7 bases, the J end lost 9 bases, and 18 bases lay between the germline ends.

The V call is TRBV20-1, the J call TRBJ1-2, with TRBD1 as a possible D gene (6 bases). The germline V and J ends were trimmed by 5 bases and 8 bases, with 9 bases remaining between them. The germline V gene has CDR1 DFQATT and CDR2 SNEGSKA (reference sequence). The CDR3 covers 10 residues. For the CDR3, the DNA is TGCAGTGCTTACAGGGACGGCTACACCTTC. Translation gives CSAYRDGYTF.

The chain uses TRBV12-5 and TRBJ1-2; D not certain. Per the germline V gene, CDR1 is LGHNT and CDR2 is FRNRAP. CDR3 size: 12 residues. V lost 5 bases and J lost 5, with 9 bases in between. CDR3 bases: TGTGCTAGTGGTCAAGACACATATGGCTACACCTTC. It codes for CASGQDTYGYTF.

The chain joins TRBV27 to TRBJ2-5; the D gene is possibly TRBD1 (6 bases). V lost 5 bases to trimming and J lost 3 bases, with 13 bases between them. This CDR3 region has 14 residues. Germline assignment: CDR1 MNHEY and CDR2 SMNVEV (reference sequence). For the CDR3, the DNA is TGTGCCAGCAGTATCCCGGGACAAGAAGAGACCCAGTACTTC. It specifies CASSIPGQEETQYF.

The chain uses TRBV7-9 and TRBJ2-3, with 13 bases that match TRBD2. Germline V gene data show CDR1 as SEHNR and CDR2 as FQNEAQ (reference sequence). This CDR3 comprises 16 residues. V was pared by 8 bases and J by 0 bases, with 5 bases of the junction left unmatched. This chain's CDR3 is CASYLTSGGSTDTQYF. CDR3 nucleotides: TGTGCCAGCTATTTGACTAGCGGGGGGAGCACAGATACGCAGTATTTT.

DNA of the CDR3: TGTGCCAGCAGCGTTGGTCAGGTGAACGAAAAACTGTTTTTT. This gives the protein CASSVGQVNEKLFF. The chain employs TRBV9 and TRBJ1-4; D remains ambiguous. CDR1 is SGDLS and CDR2 is YYNGEE in the germline V gene. CDR3 length: 14 residues. V was clipped by 2 bases and J by 8 bases, with 13 bases between them.

This clone was recorded a few times. V usage is TRBV7-9 and J usage is TRBJ1-3; a weak D match, TRBD1 (6 bases). The CDR3 has 15 residues. V was shortened by 2 bases and J by 4 bases, with 12 bases between the two germline ends. Germline V gene data show CDR1 as SEHNR and CDR2 as FQNEAQ (reference sequence). CDR3 coding DNA: TGTGCCAGCAGCTTATCCGGACAGCGCGGAAACACCATATATTTT. Translated: CASSLSGQRGNTIYF.

V and J are TRBV5-4 and TRBJ2-3; D perhaps matches TRBD2 (7 bases). Trimming took off 4 bases at V and 5 bases at J, with 20 bases between the two ends. The CDR3 has 16 residues. Per the germline V gene, CDR1 is SGHNT and CDR2 is YYREEE (reference sequence). Written as DNA, the CDR3 is TGTGCCAGCAGCGAGTTCGGGGGGCTACAAAAAGATACGCAGTATTTT. Translation: CASSEFGGLQKDTQYF. Filled out from reference TRBV5-4 and TRBJ2-3, the complete variable domain reads ETGVTQSPTHLIKTRGQQVTLRCSSQSGHNTVSWYQQALGQGPQFIFQYYREEENGRGNFPPRFSGLQFPNYSSELNVNALELDDSALYLCASSEFGGLQKDTQYFGPGTRLTVL.

J is TRBJ2-4 and V is TRBV19; 9 bases are shared with TRBD1. The CDR3 loop spans 13 amino acids. With 9 bases clipped from V and 5 bases from J, the junction kept 5 bases outside the gene matches. CDR1 and CDR2 from the germline V gene are LNHDA and SQIVND (reference sequence). DNA for the CDR3: TGTGCCAGCTTTAGGACAGGGGAAAACATTCAGTACTTC. It is translated as CASFRTGENIQYF.

Remarks on this clone: The sample contains more than one DNA sequence encoding this CDR3. The V call is TRBV20-1, the J call TRBJ1-1; D remains unclear. The CDR3 sequence is 11 residues long. CDR1 is DFQATT and CDR2 is SNEGSKA in the germline V gene (reference sequence). V was trimmed by 3 bases and J by 5 bases, leaving 7 bases between them. CDR3 nucleotides: TGCAGTGCTAGTAGGAGTACTGAAGCTTTCTTT. Its protein is CSASRSTEAFF.

The rearrangement links TRBV19 to TRBJ1-2; D call uncertain. CDR1 LNHDA and CDR2 SQIVND come from the germline V gene (reference sequence). V lost 5 bases to trimming and J lost 8 bases, with 18 bases between them. This CDR3 spans 14 amino acids. The CDR3 DNA reads as TGTGCCAGTAGTGGATCGGATCCTCCGGGGGGCTACACCTTC. Translating gives CASSGSDPPGGYTF.

This chain uses TRBV15 with TRBJ1-2; weak D call: TRBD1 (6 bases). This CDR3 spans 14 amino acids. Per germline, CDR1 LNHNV and CDR2 YYDKDF (reference sequence). V was clipped by 3 bases and J by 8 bases, with 16 bases between them. As DNA, the CDR3 is TGTGCCACCAGCAGGGAACAGGGTCCTTCGGGCTACACCTTC. It translates to CATSREQGPSGYTF. Drawing the rest from reference TRBV15 and TRBJ1-2, the complete variable domain is DAMVIQNPRYQVTQFGKPVTLSCSQTLNHNVMYWYQQKSSQAPKLLFHYYDKDFNNEADTPDNFQSRRPNTSFCFLDIRSPGLGDTAMYLCATSREQGPSGYTFGSGTRLTVV.

This clone has more than one count but fewer than ten. V and J are TRBV27 and TRBJ1-1; D perhaps matches TRBD1 (6 bases). CDR1 and CDR2 (germline): MNHEY, SMNVEV (reference sequence). V gave up 8 bases and J gave up 1 base, with 11 bases separating them. The CDR3 sequence is 13 residues long. The CDR3 sequence: CASGYRENTEAFF. As DNA, the CDR3 is TGTGCCAGCGGATACAGGGAGAACACTGAAGCTTTCTTT.

The rearrangement uses TRBV7-3 and TRBJ2-2, with D hard to call. V was clipped by 5 bases and J by 0 bases, with 7 bases between them. There are 14 residues in the CDR3. Germline V CDR1 and CDR2: SGHTA, FQGTGA. The CDR3 reads CASSPSSNTGELFF. CDR3 sequence (DNA): TGTGCCAGCAGCCCGTCCTCGAACACCGGGGAGCTGTTTTTT.

The chain combines TRBV11-2 with TRBJ2-7; 8 bases are shared with TRBD1. The length of the CDR3 is 15 residues. After removal of 2 bases from V and 2 bases from J, the junction contained 5 bases not matched to a gene. Germline V CDR1 and CDR2: SGHAT, FQNNGV. CDR3 nucleotide sequence: TGTGCCAGCAGCTTATCCCGGACAGGGACCTACGAGCAGTACGTC. As protein: CASSLSRTGTYEQYV.